This T cell receptor (beta chain) emerged from a study of CD8 T cells in Susac syndrome. With regard to this clonotype: Its target is not known.

RNA in amounts of 0.5 to 1 ug was reverse transcribed with random hexamers. The immunoSEQ assay covered 54 Vbeta and 13 Jbeta segments for CDR3. One entry per CDR3 protein, called by TCRdb with MiXCR from the immunoSEQ multiplex PCR reads. This sample has 140,000 to 150,000 distinct CDR3 sequences, with 95% found just once. CDR1 is LNHDA and CDR2 is SQIVND in the germline V gene (reference sequence). The CDR3 has 14 amino acids. With 1 base removed from V and 5 bases from J, the gap between germline ends came to 11 bases. Whole-study results and caveats: Only a relatively small number of individuals were included in the TCR sequencing and HLA analysis.

This clonotype was sampled from a human donor with Susac syndrome. The sequenced sample consisted of CD4+ T cells from PBMCs. The chain recombines TRBV19 with TRBJ2-5; D is undetermined. The CDR3 DNA reads as TGTGCCAGTAGTATAGGCGTCCTGGGGGAGACCCAGTACTTC. Its translation is CASSIGVLGETQYF.